A single sample gave rise to the 13 T cell receptor beta chains below, sequenced in a study of Tregs in tolerant kidney transplant recipients. The data were produced by immunoSEQ multiplex PCR, yet TCRdb's version contains in-frame clones alone and is incomplete. This sample's table reports tens of thousands of clones. Specimen: CD4+ T cells from blood, collected before the transplant. Receptors originate from a human donor who received a combined kidney and bone marrow transplant.

Remarks on this clone: The CDR3 end lies 3 residues beyond the end of the read and is filled in from the germline J gene. The gene calls are TRBV30 and TRBJ2-5, with no clear D. V dropped 3 bases and J dropped 1 base, with 15 bases sitting between them. Germline-derived CDR1 and CDR2 are GTSNPN and SVGIG (reference sequence). The CDR3 runs to 15 residues. The CDR3 region is CAWRISAGSQETQYF. The CDR3 bases that were read are TGTGCCTGGAGGATCAGCGCCGGAAGCCAAGAGACC. The full variable domain, with the rest looked up from reference TRBV30 and TRBJ2-5, is SQTIHQWPATLVQPVGSPLSLECTVEGTSNPNLYWYRQAAGRGLQLLFYSVGIGQISSEVPQNLSASRPQDRQFILSSKKLLLSDSGFYLCAWRISAGSQETQYFGPGTRLLVL.

As to this clone: The read terminates 3 residues before the CDR3 end, so the remaining end is supplied by the germline J gene. The chain employs TRBV18 and TRBJ1-1; 7 bases are a match to TRBD1. With V trimmed by 2 bases and J by 1 base, 7 bases remained unmatched. The CDR3 loop spans 16 amino acids. CDR1 is KGHSH, CDR2 LQKENI, per germline. The covered CDR3 bases are TGTGCCAGCTCACCAACCACCAGGGGGAGGAACACTGAA. It translates to CASSPTTRGRNTE. The full CDR3 is CASSPTTRGRNTEAFF. Full variable domain (remainder filled in from reference TRBV18 and TRBJ1-1): NAGVMQNPRHLVRRRGQEARLRCSPMKGHSHVYWYRQLPEEGLKFMVYLQKENIIDESGMPKERFSAEFPKEGPSILRIQQVVRGDSAAYFCASSPTTRGRNTEAFFGQGTRLTVV.

About this clone itself: Read data end 3 residues before the CDR3 end; the end is taken from the germline J gene. The V gene is TRBV2, the J gene TRBJ1-4; 8 nucleotides match TRBD1. The germline V gene has CDR1 SNHLY and CDR2 FYNNEI. The CDR3 has 14 amino acids. J gave up 4 bases and V 6 bases, and 4 bases lay outside the gene matches. The chain's CDR3 is CASSGQGLNEKLFF. The covered CDR3 bases are TGTGCCAGCAGCGGACAGGGTCTTAATGAAAAA.

This chain's CDR3 is CASSLGQENQPQHF. The part of the CDR3 DNA that was read is TGCGCCAGCAGCTTGGGGCAGGAGAATCAGCCC. J is TRBJ1-5 and V is TRBV5-1; D is unclear. The read is 3 residues too short to cover the CDR3 end, so that end is filled in from the germline J gene. V was shortened by 0 bases and J by 4 bases, with 8 bases between the two germline ends. Germline V gene data show CDR1 as SGHRS and CDR2 as YFSETQ. This CDR3 has 14 residues.

About this clone itself: The read finishes 3 residues shy of the CDR3 end, and the germline J gene is used to complete it. The chain joins TRBV29-1 to TRBJ2-7; 12 nucleotides match TRBD2. The CDR3 is made up of 14 amino acids. Trimming at V came to 4 bases and at J to 3 bases, leaving 4 bases not matched to a gene. Germline CDR1 is SQVTM and CDR2 is ANQGSEA. The CDR3 spells CSVGLAGDNYEQYF. The part of the CDR3 DNA that was read is TGCAGCGTTGGACTAGCGGGGGATAACTACGAG.

Of note for this clone: The sequence runs out 3 residues before the end of the CDR3; the remainder is reconstructed from the germline J gene. The rearrangement joins TRBV2 to TRBJ2-2, with 7 bases that match TRBD1. V trimming: 5 bases; J trimming: 6 bases; junction bases outside the gene matches: 3. The germline CDR1 and CDR2 sequences are SNHLY and FYNNEI. The CDR3 totals 13 residues. The CDR3 region is CASSPRGPGELFF. The sequenced part of the CDR3 DNA is TGTGCCAGCAGTCCGAGGGGGCCCGGGGAG.

Concerning this clone itself: The sequenced fragment ends 3 residues before the CDR3 boundary, so the rest is inferred from the germline J gene. The chain links TRBV30 to TRBJ2-7, with unresolved D. Trimming left V 0 bases short and J 4 bases short, with 4 bases between. CDR3 size: 11 residues. Germline-derived CDR1 and CDR2 are GTSNPN and SVGIG (reference sequence). The DNA read from the CDR3 is TGTGCCTGGAGTGTAGCTTACGAG. This translates into CAWSVAYE. The whole CDR3 region reads CAWSVAYEQYF.

Comment on this clone: The read finishes 3 residues shy of the CDR3 end, and the germline J gene is used to complete it. The V call is TRBV20-1, the J call TRBJ2-5; 8 bases fit TRBD1. Trimming removed 0 bases from V and 5 bases from J; junction bases left unmatched: 11. Per the germline V gene, CDR1 is DFQATT and CDR2 is SNEGSKA (reference sequence). This CDR3 region has 16 residues. Partial CDR3 DNA: TGCAGTGCTAGAGATCCCCGACAGGGGAGTGGGGAGACC. Protein: CSARDPRQGSGET. The full CDR3 reads CSARDPRQGSGETQYF.

With respect to this clone: The DNA ends 3 residues before the CDR3 does, and the rest of the CDR3 is filled in from the germline J gene. The chain uses TRBV20-1 and TRBJ2-1, with 7 bases identical to TRBD1. The CDR3 spans 16 residues. V shed 0 bases and J 0 bases; nucleotides not matched to a gene: 5. Germline assignment: CDR1 DFQATT and CDR2 SNEGSKA (reference sequence). The CDR3 loop reads CSAREPTGHSYNEQFF. CDR3 DNA, as far as it was read: TGCAGTGCTAGAGAGCCGACAGGGCACTCCTACAATGAG.

In the case of this clone: The read stops 3 residues short of the end of the CDR3; the missing end is completed from the germline J gene. The chain recombines TRBV5-1 with TRBJ2-3; 8 nucleotides line up with TRBD2. The junction had 0 bases not matched to a gene; V was cut back by 0 bases and J by 0 bases. Germline-derived CDR1 and CDR2 are SGHRS and YFSETQ. The CDR3 consists of 15 residues. This CDR3 is CASSLASGSTDTQYF. The sequenced CDR3 bases are TGCGCCAGCAGCTTGGCTAGCGGGAGCACAGATACG.

On this clone itself: The missing CDR3 end, 3 residues past where the read stops, is filled in from the germline J gene. The genes are TRBV7-7 and TRBJ2-1; the match to TRBD2 covers 8 bases. Germline V gene lookup returns CDR1 SSHAT and CDR2 FNYEAQ (reference sequence). This CDR3 region has 15 residues. J was trimmed by 2 bases and V by 5 bases; bases with no gene match: 5. The CDR3 sequence: CASSPGLATYNEQFF. The covered CDR3 bases are TGTGCCAGCAGCCCCGGACTAGCTACCTACAATGAG.

Note on this clone: The read ends 3 residues early relative to the CDR3; the germline J gene fills the gap. V and J are TRBV7-8 and TRBJ1-5, with TRBD1 as a possible D gene (5 bases). CDR3 size: 16 residues. V was trimmed by 1 base and J by 6 bases, leaving 16 bases between them. Germline CDR1 SGHVS, CDR2 FQNEAQ. The CDR3: CASSLETGSFSQPQHF. Incomplete CDR3 DNA: TGTGCCAGCAGCTTAGAAACAGGATCCTTCTCTCAGCCC.

Details on this clone: The read halts 3 residues ahead of the CDR3 end, with the missing end drawn from the germline J gene. V gene TRBV7-3 combines with J gene TRBJ2-3, with D unresolved. The CDR3 contains 19 residues. Germline CDR1 is SGHTA and CDR2 is FQGTGA. Incomplete CDR3 DNA: TGTGCCAGCAGCTTAAGCCCCTCTATGGTAGCAGCTGAAGAAAACGCG. It specifies CASSLSPSMVAAEENA. The CDR3 in its entirety is CASSLSPSMVAAEENAQYF.